Below, one T cell receptor beta chain is given with its context. Its antigen remains unknown. TEMRA cells were enriched by FACS, and CD4+ and CD8+ T cells were negatively isolated. The V and J ends lost 5 bases and 7 bases respectively, with 17 bases between them. This CDR3 has 14 amino acids. The germline V gene has CDR1 SGHTA and CDR2 FQGNSA. This record belongs to a study of CD8 T cells in Susac syndrome. Findings and caveats of the study: In its TCR sequencing and HLA analysis, the study acknowledged that the number of individuals was relatively small.

Random hexamers were used to reverse transcribe roughly 0.5 to 1 ug of RNA. Amplification of TCR beta CDR3 across 54 Vbeta and 13 Jbeta was performed with immunoSEQ multiplex PCR. TCRdb passed the immunoSEQ multiplex PCR reads through MiXCR, listing each CDR3 protein once. This sample has under 200,000 distinct CDR3 sequences, with 90% to 95% found just once. Source material: CD4+ T cells from PBMCs. This chain joins TRBV7-2 and TRBJ1-2; TRBD1 might be the D (6 bases). This clonotype was obtained from a human donor in good health. In DNA form, the CDR3 reads TGTGCCAGCAGCCAAGACAGGACGGGGCGTGGCTACACCTTC. As protein: CASSQDRTGRGYTF.